The following is a T cell receptor beta chain sequence with its context. The antigen is not known. These data originate in a study of cytotoxic CD8 clonotypes in ibrutinib-treated CLL. Study outcomes and limitations: At baseline, clonality was higher than in age-matched healthy donors and correlated with CD8+ counts. Baseline levels were approached again at progression, after clonality had risen at ibrutinib response.

About 2.2 micrograms of genomic DNA came from cryopreserved PBMCs for TCR beta libraries. The length of the CDR3 is 13 residues. Looked up from germline, CDR1 is SGHRS and CDR2 is YFSETQ. The V end was cut by 0 bases, the J end by 0 bases, with 3 bases between. Profiled with immunoSEQ multiplex PCR; TCRdb holds only in-frame clones, not every one. Seen here are tens of thousands of clones, around 68% observed once, and the top ten hold about 5.7%. The chain has TRBV5-1 and TRBJ1-2; D not resolved. The clonotype comes from a human donor with chronic lymphocytic leukemia. The sample consisted of PBMCs, taken after 12 months of ibrutinib treatment. The CDR3 sequence is CASSLVSNYGYTF. CDR3 coding DNA: TGCGCCAGCAGCTTGGTTTCTAACTATGGCTACACCTTC.